These T cell receptor beta chains were read from a single sample in a study of blood T cells in healthy people across ages. MiXCR, applied by TCRdb to the 5' RACE reads, yields one record per CDR3 protein. Of about 800,000 distinct CDR3 sequences listed, about 25% were seen once; the top ten hold 3.7%. These records were also assigned to another study, of T cells of mothers and their children.

Sample: blood. The receptors stem from a boy younger than 18 in good health. CDR3s include the opening cysteine and the closing phenylalanine or tryptophan. Fields, in order: CDR3 protein, CDR3 DNA, clone size, D gene, V gene, J gene. D genes are given only for firm matches. A row's size may be missing; if present it is once, few, many or a size class.

cdr3_aa: CSVKQAGIRELFF
cdr3_nt: TGCAGCGTTAAACAGGCCGGGATTCGGGAGCTGTTTTTT
clone_size: -
d_call: -
v_call: TRBV29-1
j_call: TRBJ2-2

cdr3_aa: CASSSRDRGIYEKLFF
cdr3_nt: TGTGCCAGCAGCTCCCGGGACAGGGGGATATACGAAAAACTGTTTTTT
clone_size: -
d_call: TRBD1
v_call: TRBV7-8
j_call: TRBJ1-4

cdr3_aa: CASSLAAGTGPYGYTF
cdr3_nt: TGTGCCAGCAGTTTAGCTGCTGGGACAGGCCCGTATGGCTACACCTTC
clone_size: -
d_call: TRBD1
v_call: TRBV12-3/TRBV12-4
j_call: TRBJ1-2

cdr3_aa: CASSFLGEGTEAFF
cdr3_nt: TGTGCCAGCAGTTTTTTGGGGGAGGGCACTGAAGCTTTCTTT
clone_size: few
d_call: -
v_call: TRBV12-3/TRBV12-4
j_call: TRBJ1-1

cdr3_aa: CASRKTGSLLNTIYF
cdr3_nt: TGTGCCAGCAGGAAAACCGGGTCTTTGCTAAACACCATATATTTT
clone_size: many
d_call: -
v_call: TRBV27
j_call: TRBJ1-3

cdr3_aa: CASSLITRAETQYF
cdr3_nt: TGTGCCAGCAGCTTAATTACTCGGGCGGAGACCCAGTACTTC
clone_size: few
d_call: -
v_call: TRBV7-2
j_call: TRBJ2-5

cdr3_aa: CSARDPRKSTDTQYF
cdr3_nt: TGCAGTGCTCGGGACCCTCGAAAGAGCACAGATACGCAGTATTTT
clone_size: -
d_call: -
v_call: TRBV20-1
j_call: TRBJ2-3

cdr3_aa: CASSEDGRGSYEQYF
cdr3_nt: TGCGCCAGCAGTGAGGACGGGAGGGGGTCCTACGAGCAGTACTTC
clone_size: few
d_call: TRBD2
v_call: TRBV10-2
j_call: TRBJ2-7

cdr3_aa: CSARSPPGDTQYF
cdr3_nt: TGCAGCGCCAGGAGTCCCCCCGGAGATACGCAGTATTTT
clone_size: -
d_call: -
v_call: TRBV29-1
j_call: TRBJ2-3

cdr3_aa: CASSSGQGNTEAFF
cdr3_nt: TGCGCCAGCAGCTCGGGACAGGGGAACACTGAAGCTTTCTTT
clone_size: many
d_call: TRBD1
v_call: TRBV2
j_call: TRBJ1-1

cdr3_aa: CASSLAAGGRETQYF
cdr3_nt: TGCGCCAGCAGCTTGGCGGCGGGGGGTCGGGAGACCCAGTACTTC
clone_size: few
d_call: TRBD2
v_call: TRBV5-1
j_call: TRBJ2-5

cdr3_aa: CASSYSPGGWSGANVLTF
cdr3_nt: TGTGCCAGCAGTTACTCCCCAGGGGGGTGGTCTGGGGCCAACGTCCTGACTTTC
clone_size: -
d_call: -
v_call: TRBV6-5
j_call: TRBJ2-6

cdr3_aa: CASATQGLGGYTF
cdr3_nt: TGTGCCAGTGCAACACAGGGGCTGGGTGGCTACACCTTC
clone_size: few
d_call: TRBD1
v_call: TRBV7-9
j_call: TRBJ1-2

cdr3_aa: CASSLRADLSYEQYF
cdr3_nt: TGTGCCAGCAGCTTAAGAGCGGACCTCTCCTACGAGCAGTACTTC
clone_size: -
d_call: -
v_call: TRBV7-2
j_call: TRBJ2-7

cdr3_aa: CASSQDRGVREQFF
cdr3_nt: TGCGCCAGCAGCCAAGACAGGGGGGTGAGGGAGCAGTTCTTC
clone_size: few
d_call: -
v_call: TRBV4-3
j_call: TRBJ2-1

cdr3_aa: CASSDYRIPNYGYTF
cdr3_nt: TGTGCCAGCAGTGATTACAGGATTCCTAACTATGGCTACACCTTC
clone_size: -
d_call: -
v_call: TRBV6-1
j_call: TRBJ1-2

cdr3_aa: CSARDSHRDYEQYF
cdr3_nt: TGCAGTGCTAGAGATTCTCACAGGGACTACGAGCAGTACTTC
clone_size: -
d_call: -
v_call: TRBV20-1
j_call: TRBJ2-7

cdr3_aa: CASSHLTSGSKDKNIQYF
cdr3_nt: TGTGCCAGCAGCCATCTGACTAGCGGGAGTAAAGACAAAAACATTCAGTACTTC
clone_size: -
d_call: TRBD2
v_call: TRBV11-2
j_call: TRBJ2-4

cdr3_aa: CSASDPSYEQYF
cdr3_nt: TGCAGTGCCTCGGACCCGTCCTACGAGCAGTACTTC
clone_size: -
d_call: -
v_call: TRBV20-1
j_call: TRBJ2-7

cdr3_aa: CASSQGLAPSYEQYF
cdr3_nt: TGCGCCAGCAGCCAGGGACTAGCGCCATCCTACGAGCAGTACTTC
clone_size: -
d_call: TRBD2
v_call: TRBV4-1
j_call: TRBJ2-7

cdr3_aa: CASSLGGFRETQYF
cdr3_nt: TGTGCCAGCAGTTTGGGCGGATTTCGAGAGACCCAGTACTTC
clone_size: -
d_call: -
v_call: TRBV28
j_call: TRBJ2-5

cdr3_aa: CASSTREGKNIQYF
cdr3_nt: TGTGCCAGCAGCACACGAGAGGGTAAAAACATTCAGTACTTC
clone_size: -
d_call: -
v_call: TRBV9
j_call: TRBJ2-4

cdr3_aa: CSVRLAMAQETQYF
cdr3_nt: TGCAGCGTTCGCCTAGCGATGGCCCAAGAGACCCAGTACTTC
clone_size: -
d_call: -
v_call: TRBV29-1
j_call: TRBJ2-5

cdr3_aa: CASSSKQTQHF
cdr3_nt: TGTGCCAGCAGTTCAAAACAGACCCAGCACTTC
clone_size: few
d_call: -
v_call: TRBV28
j_call: TRBJ2-1

cdr3_aa: CASSLDSGGNTEAFF
cdr3_nt: TGCGCCAGCAGCTTGGACTCTGGAGGTAACACTGAAGCTTTCTTT
clone_size: few
d_call: -
v_call: TRBV5-1
j_call: TRBJ1-1

cdr3_aa: CASSPPEQETQYF
cdr3_nt: TGTGCCAGCTCACCACCGGAGCAAGAGACCCAGTACTTC
clone_size: -
d_call: -
v_call: TRBV18
j_call: TRBJ2-5

cdr3_aa: CSVGSATYEQYF
cdr3_nt: TGCAGCGTTGGTTCAGCAACCTACGAGCAGTACTTC
clone_size: -
d_call: -
v_call: TRBV29-1
j_call: TRBJ2-7

cdr3_aa: CASSSWTVTYEQYF
cdr3_nt: TGTGCCAGCAGCTCCTGGACAGTGACCTACGAGCAGTACTTC
clone_size: few
d_call: -
v_call: TRBV7-9
j_call: TRBJ2-7

cdr3_aa: CSARDPAGTYTEAFF
cdr3_nt: TGCAGTGCTAGAGATCCGGCAGGTACCTACACTGAAGCTTTCTTT
clone_size: -
d_call: -
v_call: TRBV20-1
j_call: TRBJ1-1

cdr3_aa: CSASRVRETQYF
cdr3_nt: TGCAGTGCATCCCGGGTCCGAGAGACCCAGTACTTC
clone_size: few
d_call: -
v_call: TRBV20-1
j_call: TRBJ2-5

cdr3_aa: CSARGVAGGRSYEQYF
cdr3_nt: TGCAGTGCTAGAGGGGTAGCGGGAGGACGCTCCTACGAGCAGTACTTC
clone_size: -
d_call: TRBD2
v_call: TRBV20-1
j_call: TRBJ2-7

cdr3_aa: CATSDQREGFVETQYF
cdr3_nt: TGTGCCACCAGTGATCAGCGGGAGGGGTTCGTAGAGACCCAGTACTTC
clone_size: -
d_call: TRBD2
v_call: TRBV24-1
j_call: TRBJ2-5

cdr3_aa: CASSSLHEDWGTQYF
cdr3_nt: TGTGCCAGCAGTTCCCTTCACGAGGACTGGGGGACCCAGTACTTC
clone_size: -
d_call: -
v_call: TRBV27
j_call: TRBJ2-5

cdr3_aa: CASIGLAGVGTQYF
cdr3_nt: TGTGCCAGCATTGGGCTAGCGGGAGTCGGGACCCAGTACTTC
clone_size: -
d_call: TRBD2
v_call: TRBV27
j_call: TRBJ2-5

cdr3_aa: CASSLHGEVEKLFF
cdr3_nt: TGTGCCAGCAGTTTGCACGGGGAGGTTGAAAAACTGTTTTTT
clone_size: -
d_call: -
v_call: TRBV6-1
j_call: TRBJ1-4

cdr3_aa: CRAYGQYF
cdr3_nt: TGCAGGGCCTACGGGCAGTACTTC
clone_size: -
d_call: -
v_call: TRBV20-1
j_call: TRBJ2-5

cdr3_aa: CSVVDRGYQETQYF
cdr3_nt: TGCAGCGTTGTGGACAGGGGGTACCAAGAGACCCAGTACTTC
clone_size: -
d_call: TRBD1
v_call: TRBV29-1
j_call: TRBJ2-5

cdr3_aa: CASSRYTTNEKLFF
cdr3_nt: TGCGCCAGCAGTCGGTATACAACTAATGAAAAACTGTTTTTT
clone_size: -
d_call: -
v_call: TRBV5-1
j_call: TRBJ1-4

cdr3_aa: CASSTLGSYNEQFF
cdr3_nt: TGTGCCAGCAGCACTCTCGGCTCCTACAATGAGCAGTTCTTC
clone_size: few
d_call: -
v_call: TRBV11-2
j_call: TRBJ2-1

cdr3_aa: CASTSGNGYSNQPQHF
cdr3_nt: TGTGCCTCCACATCAGGGAATGGATATAGCAATCAGCCCCAGCATTTT
clone_size: -
d_call: -
v_call: TRBV12-3/TRBV12-4
j_call: TRBJ1-5

cdr3_aa: CASSYLGPQETQYF
cdr3_nt: TGTGCCAGCAGTTACTTAGGGCCGCAAGAGACCCAGTACTTC
clone_size: -
d_call: -
v_call: TRBV6-2/TRBV6-3
j_call: TRBJ2-5

cdr3_aa: CASSEMRVSYNEQFF
cdr3_nt: TGTGCCAGCAGTGAAATGCGAGTCTCCTACAATGAGCAGTTCTTC
clone_size: few
d_call: -
v_call: TRBV6-1
j_call: TRBJ2-1

cdr3_aa: CASSGATDTQYF
cdr3_nt: TGCGCCAGCAGTGGGGCCACAGATACGCAGTATTTT
clone_size: few
d_call: -
v_call: TRBV5-1
j_call: TRBJ2-3

cdr3_aa: CASSPEVGGADYKQYF
cdr3_nt: TGTGCCAGCTCACCAGAGGTAGGAGGGGCCGACTACAAGCAGTACTTC
clone_size: -
d_call: -
v_call: TRBV18
j_call: TRBJ2-7

cdr3_aa: CSGAGGLEGYTF
cdr3_nt: TGCAGCGGTGCCGGGGGACTAGAGGGCTACACCTTC
clone_size: few
d_call: -
v_call: TRBV29-1
j_call: TRBJ1-2

cdr3_aa: CASSFPGYSGELFF
cdr3_nt: TGTGCCAGCAGTTTTCCCGGGTATTCCGGGGAGCTGTTTTTT
clone_size: once
d_call: -
v_call: TRBV28
j_call: TRBJ2-2

cdr3_aa: CASSFEGSGNTIYF
cdr3_nt: TGCGCCAGCAGCTTCGAAGGAAGTGGAAACACCATATATTTT
clone_size: few
d_call: -
v_call: TRBV5-1
j_call: TRBJ1-3

cdr3_aa: CATSDFGQGQETQYF
cdr3_nt: TGTGCCACCAGTGATTTTGGACAGGGGCAAGAGACCCAGTACTTC
clone_size: few
d_call: TRBD1
v_call: TRBV24-1
j_call: TRBJ2-5

cdr3_aa: CASSLAGLEIDTQYF
cdr3_nt: TGTGCCAGCAGCTTAGCAGGGTTAGAAATAGATACGCAGTATTTT
clone_size: -
d_call: -
v_call: TRBV7-6
j_call: TRBJ2-3

cdr3_aa: CGARDSGTSMDEQFF
cdr3_nt: TGCGGTGCTAGAGATTCGGGGACTAGCATGGATGAGCAGTTCTTC
clone_size: -
d_call: TRBD2
v_call: TRBV20-1
j_call: TRBJ2-1

cdr3_aa: CASTQTGGGGETQYF
cdr3_nt: TGTGCCAGCACCCAGACAGGGGGCGGCGGAGAGACCCAGTACTTC
clone_size: -
d_call: TRBD1
v_call: TRBV28
j_call: TRBJ2-5

cdr3_aa: CASSLRLFWSSYNEQFF
cdr3_nt: TGCGCCAGCAGCTTGCGCCTTTTTTGGAGCTCCTACAATGAGCAGTTCTTC
clone_size: -
d_call: -
v_call: TRBV5-1
j_call: TRBJ2-1

cdr3_aa: CASSLSAGWQETQYF
cdr3_nt: TGCGCCAGCAGCTTATCGGCAGGGTGGCAAGAGACCCAGTACTTC
clone_size: few
d_call: -
v_call: TRBV5-1
j_call: TRBJ2-5

cdr3_aa: CASSLGQVNTEAFF
cdr3_nt: TGTGCCAGCAGCTTGGGACAAGTGAACACTGAAGCTTTCTTT
clone_size: many
d_call: -
v_call: TRBV5-5
j_call: TRBJ1-1